The subject of this entry is one T cell receptor (beta chain). The data stem from a study of blood T cell repertoires in COVID-19. Study context: Sites across the United States, Italy and Spain contributed samples from acute and convalescent COVID-19. In each case, the material was cDNA or gDNA derived from T cells, B-cell-depleted T cells, or PBMCs.

Germline CDR1 SNHLY, CDR2 FYNNEI. This CDR3 is built from 16 residues. Trimming at V came to 4 bases and at J to 1 base, leaving 5 bases not matched to a gene. Repertoires were generated with immunoSEQ multiplex PCR, while TCRdb's copy carries only in-frame clones and drops some. The table includes 270,000 or so clones, around 89% detected once. This receptor was identified in a woman aged 60-75 years with COVID-19, enrolled during active disease. The chain joins TRBV2 to TRBJ2-3; 10 bases align to TRBD1. The specimen was peripheral blood. The CDR3 DNA follows: TGTGCCAGCAGTGGTGGGACAGGGGTTGGCACAGATACGCAGTATTTT. This sequence encodes CASSGGTGVGTDTQYF.